This TCR beta chain was identified during a study of blood T cells in healthy people across ages. The use of a sample-barcoded 5' primer and a J-beta primer mix characterized a second PCR of roughly 6 to 12 cycles. The template-switch adaptor was a 5' adaptor with 12 random nucleotides. It tagged each cDNA molecule. Each CDR3 protein is one row after TCRdb ran MiXCR on the 5' RACE reads. The sample includes roughly 2 million distinct CDR3 sequences, less than 50% of them seen just once. This clonotype was detected a few times. As yet, its antigen is unknown. The CDR3 is made up of 15 amino acids. Trimming stripped 5 bases from V and 5 bases from J, with 17 bases between. Per germline, CDR1 SGHTA and CDR2 FQGNSA. Findings and limits, study-wide: Older individuals had lower TCR beta diversity per million T cells (the decline was roughly linear). Comparison with aged donors showed that long-lived donors had more naive CD4+ cells and higher diversity.

The chain employs TRBV7-2 and TRBJ2-3; D possibly corresponds to TRBD2 (5 bases). This receptor was identified in a woman in her thirties or forties in good health. Sequenced input: blood. CDR3 sequence reads: CASSRVRSGLDTQYF. The DNA for the CDR3 is TGTGCCAGCAGCCGTGTTCGTTCGGGGTTAGATACGCAGTATTTT.